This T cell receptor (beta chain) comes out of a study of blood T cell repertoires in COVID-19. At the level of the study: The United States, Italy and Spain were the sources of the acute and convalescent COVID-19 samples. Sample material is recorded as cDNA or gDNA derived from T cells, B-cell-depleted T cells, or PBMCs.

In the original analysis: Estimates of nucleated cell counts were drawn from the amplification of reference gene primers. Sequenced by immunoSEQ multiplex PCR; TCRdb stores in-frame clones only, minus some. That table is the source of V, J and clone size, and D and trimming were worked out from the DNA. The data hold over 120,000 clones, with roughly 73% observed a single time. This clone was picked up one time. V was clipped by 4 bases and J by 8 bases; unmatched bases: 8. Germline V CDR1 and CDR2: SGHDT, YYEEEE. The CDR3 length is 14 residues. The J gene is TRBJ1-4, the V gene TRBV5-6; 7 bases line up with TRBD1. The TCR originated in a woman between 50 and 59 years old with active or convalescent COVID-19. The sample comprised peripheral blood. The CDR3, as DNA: TGTGCCAGCAGCAGACAGGGTTCCAGGGAAAAACTGTTTTTT. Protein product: CASSRQGSREKLFF.